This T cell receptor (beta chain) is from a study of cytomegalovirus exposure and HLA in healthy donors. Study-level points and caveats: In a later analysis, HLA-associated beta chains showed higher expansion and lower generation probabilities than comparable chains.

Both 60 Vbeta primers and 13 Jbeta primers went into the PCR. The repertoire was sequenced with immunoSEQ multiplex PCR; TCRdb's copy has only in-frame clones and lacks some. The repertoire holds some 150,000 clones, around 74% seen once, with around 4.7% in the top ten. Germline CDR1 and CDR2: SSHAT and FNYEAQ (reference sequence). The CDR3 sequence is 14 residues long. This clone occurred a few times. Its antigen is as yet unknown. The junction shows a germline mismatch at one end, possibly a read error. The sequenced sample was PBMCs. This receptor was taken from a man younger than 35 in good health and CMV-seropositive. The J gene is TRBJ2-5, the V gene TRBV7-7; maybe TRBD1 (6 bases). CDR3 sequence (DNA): TGTGCTAGCAGCCATCAGGGGAAACAAGAGACCCAGTACTTC. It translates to CASSHQGKQETQYF.